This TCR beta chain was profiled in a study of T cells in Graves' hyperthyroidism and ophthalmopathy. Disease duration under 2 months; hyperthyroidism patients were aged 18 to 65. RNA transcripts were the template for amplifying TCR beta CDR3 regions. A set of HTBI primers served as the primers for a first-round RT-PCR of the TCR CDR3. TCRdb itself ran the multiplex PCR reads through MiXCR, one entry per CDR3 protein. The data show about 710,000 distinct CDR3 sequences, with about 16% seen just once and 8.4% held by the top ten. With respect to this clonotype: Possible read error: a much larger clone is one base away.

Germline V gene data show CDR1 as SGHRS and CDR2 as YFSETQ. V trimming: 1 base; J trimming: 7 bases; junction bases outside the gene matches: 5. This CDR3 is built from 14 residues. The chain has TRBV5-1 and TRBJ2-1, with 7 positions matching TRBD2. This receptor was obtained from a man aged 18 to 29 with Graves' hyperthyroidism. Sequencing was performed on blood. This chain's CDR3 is CASSLKAGANEQFF. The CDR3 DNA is TGCGCCAGCAGCTTGAAGGCGGGAGCAAATGAGCAGTTCTTC.